This TCR beta chain was retrieved from a study of cytomegalovirus exposure and HLA in healthy donors. The J segment lost 4 bases and the V segment lost 4 bases, leaving 8 bases of the junction unmatched. Per germline, CDR1 SGHNT and CDR2 YYREEE (reference sequence). The CDR3 loop spans 15 amino acids. Whole-study results and caveats: While the bulk of TCR sequences proved rare, some public TCRs turned up in many donors. Presence/absence comparisons presumed near-even sequencing depth among donors.

For this clone: Antigen unknown.

Use of 60 Vbeta and 13 Jbeta primers characterized the PCR. Sequenced by immunoSEQ multiplex PCR; TCRdb stores in-frame clones only, minus some. Of some 170,000 clones listed, about four fifths were seen once; the top ten hold roughly 4.9%. The rearrangement joins TRBV5-4 to TRBJ2-1; 7 nucleotides match TRBD1. The clonotype comes from a woman in her late teens or twenties in good health and CMV-seropositive. The specimen sequenced was PBMCs. CDR3 in DNA: TGTGCCAGCAGCACCCTGGACAGGAGATACAATGAGCAGTTCTTC. Its protein is CASSTLDRRYNEQFF.